This T cell receptor (beta chain) derives from a study of cytomegalovirus exposure and HLA in healthy donors. Overall study context: There were 117 million unique TCR beta sequences, drawn from 150 million to 200 million T cells, in an earlier analysis.

The germline CDR1 and CDR2 sequences are SGHTA and FQGTGA. V lost 4 bases and J lost 4, with 7 bases in between. The CDR3 sequence is 12 residues long. As concerns this clone: The target antigen is unknown.

The PCR ran on 60 Vbeta and 13 Jbeta primers. The protocol was immunoSEQ multiplex PCR, while the TCRdb copy is restricted to in-frame clones and leaves out a portion. The table lists 75,000 to 100,000 clones, over 65% of them singletons. Notes on the study in general: Earlier results showed most TCR beta V segments being productive about 90% or about 30% of the time. As confirmed in vitro, a few CMV-associated chains were specific for CMV antigens.

The sample was PBMCs. The sequence came from a man aged 35 to 55 in good health and CMV-seronegative. The chain is built from TRBV7-3 and TRBJ2-5; D gene ambiguous. The CDR3 spells CASSSHRETQYF. The DNA for the CDR3 is TGTGCCAGCAGCTCCCACAGAGAGACCCAGTACTTC.